A selection of T cell receptor beta chains follows, all from one sample in a study of post-analysis software for immune sequencing data. In TCRdb, the PCR reads were re-called with MiXCR into one record per CDR3 protein. The table has 150,000 to 200,000 distinct CDR3 sequences, roughly 30% seen once. The sequenced material came from blood. Source of these receptors: a girl aged 10 to 17 with multiple sclerosis. Both conserved end residues are part of each CDR3. D genes are given only for firm matches. Clone sizes are given selectively: once, few, many, or a class where the clone is expanded.

V gene: TRBV12-3/TRBV12-4
clone size: NA
D gene: NA
J gene: TRBJ2-7
CDR3 DNA: TGTGCCAGCAGTTTCGGGAGAGGGGTCGAGCAGTACTTC
CDR3 protein: CASSFGRGVEQYF

V gene: TRBV20-1
clone size: many
D gene: NA
J gene: TRBJ2-7
CDR3 DNA: TGCAGTGCTAGAGTGGCAGGGGTTGCGAGGTCCTACGAGCAGTACTTC
CDR3 protein: CSARVAGVARSYEQYF

V gene: TRBV7-6
clone size: many
D gene: NA
J gene: TRBJ2-7
CDR3 DNA: TGTGCCAGCAGCTACGGACCCAGGCACGAGCAGTACTTC
CDR3 protein: CASSYGPRHEQYF

V gene: TRBV6-5
clone size: many
D gene: NA
J gene: TRBJ1-2
CDR3 DNA: TGTGCCAGCAGTTCCCCTCAGGGACATGGCTACACCTTC
CDR3 protein: CASSSPQGHGYTF

V gene: TRBV27
clone size: many
D gene: TRBD2
J gene: TRBJ2-1
CDR3 DNA: TGTGCCAGCCCACGTGGTAGCGGGAGATTCTGTTCCTACAATGAGCAGTTCTTC
CDR3 protein: CASPRGSGRFCSYNEQFF

V gene: TRBV29-1
clone size: NA
D gene: NA
J gene: TRBJ2-5
CDR3 DNA: TGCAGCGTTGAGAGGCAGCAGCAAGAGGGGACCCAGTACTTC
CDR3 protein: CSVERQQQEGTQYF

V gene: TRBV10-3
clone size: once
D gene: TRBD2
J gene: TRBJ2-7
CDR3 DNA: TGTGCCATCAGTGCCCCGACTAGCGGGGGCCATCCTGAGCAGTACTTC
CDR3 protein: CAISAPTSGGHPEQYF

V gene: TRBV5-1
clone size: many
D gene: TRBD2
J gene: TRBJ2-5
CDR3 DNA: TGCGCCAGCAGCTTGGTCATTGGACTAGCAGGACAAGAGACCCAGTACTTC
CDR3 protein: CASSLVIGLAGQETQYF

V gene: TRBV11-3
clone size: few
D gene: TRBD2
J gene: TRBJ2-3
CDR3 DNA: TGTGCCAGCACGACTAGCGGGGACCCAGATACGCAGTATTTT
CDR3 protein: CASTTSGDPDTQYF

V gene: TRBV4-2
clone size: few
D gene: NA
J gene: TRBJ2-4
CDR3 DNA: TGTGCCAGCAGCCAAGTCGGGTCTGGGGACATTCAGTACTTC
CDR3 protein: CASSQVGSGDIQYF

V gene: TRBV12-3/TRBV12-4
clone size: many
D gene: NA
J gene: TRBJ2-4
CDR3 DNA: TGTGCCAGCACCCTGGGGTCGGGGATAGGCATTCAGTACTTC
CDR3 protein: CASTLGSGIGIQYF

V gene: TRBV9
clone size: many
D gene: NA
J gene: TRBJ2-1
CDR3 DNA: TGTGCCAGCAGCGTAGATGTAGGACTTGGATCCTACAATGAGCAGTTCTTC
CDR3 protein: CASSVDVGLGSYNEQFF

V gene: TRBV5-5
clone size: NA
D gene: TRBD1
J gene: TRBJ1-1
CDR3 DNA: TGTGCCAGCAGCTTAAAAGATGCGGGACAGCGAGTACAGAACACTGAAGCTTTCTTT
CDR3 protein: CASSLKDAGQRVQNTEAFF

V gene: TRBV6-6
clone size: many
D gene: NA
J gene: TRBJ1-2
CDR3 DNA: TGTGCCAGCAGCGACCGGGACAACTATGGCTACACCTTC
CDR3 protein: CASSDRDNYGYTF

V gene: TRBV4-2
clone size: many
D gene: NA
J gene: TRBJ1-1
CDR3 DNA: TGTGCCAGCAGCCAAGGTTTTCCCCGGCCAGCTTTCTTT
CDR3 protein: CASSQGFPRPAFF

V gene: TRBV7-2
clone size: NA
D gene: NA
J gene: TRBJ2-1
CDR3 DNA: TGTGCCAGCAGCAACTACCTAGAACCGTACAATGAGCAGTTCTTC
CDR3 protein: CASSNYLEPYNEQFF

V gene: TRBV4-1
clone size: many
D gene: TRBD1
J gene: TRBJ2-5
CDR3 DNA: TGCGCCAGCAGCCGATGGGACAGTCAAGAGACCCAGTACTTC
CDR3 protein: CASSRWDSQETQYF

V gene: TRBV7-6
clone size: NA
D gene: TRBD1
J gene: TRBJ2-3
CDR3 DNA: TGTGCCAGCAGCTTAGGGGGACAGCCAACTAGCACAGATACGCAGTATTTT
CDR3 protein: CASSLGGQPTSTDTQYF

V gene: TRBV11-1
clone size: NA
D gene: NA
J gene: TRBJ2-1
CDR3 DNA: TGTGCCAGCAGCTTAGCCATTCCCTCAGACATCTATAGCTCCTACAATGAGCAGTTCTTC
CDR3 protein: CASSLAIPSDIYSSYNEQFF

V gene: TRBV3-1
clone size: NA
D gene: NA
J gene: TRBJ2-7
CDR3 DNA: TGTGCCAGCAGCCGGAGGTCCCCCACCGGGGCCCTTCCCTACGAGCAGTACTTC
CDR3 protein: CASSRRSPTGALPYEQYF

V gene: TRBV10-3
clone size: NA
D gene: TRBD2
J gene: TRBJ2-2
CDR3 DNA: TGTGCCATTCCTGGACTAGCGGGAAACGGGGAGCTGTTTTTT
CDR3 protein: CAIPGLAGNGELFF

V gene: TRBV27
clone size: few
D gene: TRBD2
J gene: TRBJ2-1
CDR3 DNA: TGTGCCAGCAGTTTAATACACGGGAGGTGGTACAATGAGCAGTTCTTC
CDR3 protein: CASSLIHGRWYNEQFF

V gene: TRBV19
clone size: NA
D gene: TRBD1
J gene: TRBJ1-1
CDR3 DNA: TGTGCCAGTAGTTCTGACAGGGACACTGAAGCTTTCTTT
CDR3 protein: CASSSDRDTEAFF

V gene: TRBV7-9
clone size: NA
D gene: NA
J gene: TRBJ1-1
CDR3 DNA: TGTGCCAGCAGCCCGGGGGTAAACATGAACACTGAAGCTTTCTTT
CDR3 protein: CASSPGVNMNTEAFF

V gene: TRBV25-1
clone size: NA
D gene: TRBD1
J gene: TRBJ1-4
CDR3 DNA: TGTGCCAGCAGTGAACCAGGGGGCGGAGAAAAACTGTTTTTT
CDR3 protein: CASSEPGGGEKLFF

V gene: TRBV20-1
clone size: few
D gene: NA
J gene: TRBJ2-1
CDR3 DNA: TGCAGTGGGGAAGGGAGGTACAATGAGCAGTTCTTC
CDR3 protein: CSGEGRYNEQFF

V gene: TRBV12-3/TRBV12-4
clone size: NA
D gene: TRBD2
J gene: TRBJ2-1
CDR3 DNA: TGTGCCAGCGGTTTTCAAGCACCAGCGGGGGGGGCTGAGCAGTTCTTC
CDR3 protein: CASGFQAPAGGAEQFF

V gene: TRBV2
clone size: NA
D gene: NA
J gene: TRBJ1-1
CDR3 DNA: TGTGCCAGCAGTGGAGGGACATCCGTTACTGAAGCTTTCTTT
CDR3 protein: CASSGGTSVTEAFF

V gene: TRBV7-2
clone size: NA
D gene: TRBD1
J gene: TRBJ2-7
CDR3 DNA: TGTGCCAGCAGCTTACCCGGGACAGGGCTGGACTCCTACGAGCAGTACTTC
CDR3 protein: CASSLPGTGLDSYEQYF

V gene: TRBV12-5
clone size: NA
D gene: NA
J gene: TRBJ2-7
CDR3 DNA: TGTGCTAGTGGTTTCGGGGTCTACGAGCAGTACTTC
CDR3 protein: CASGFGVYEQYF

V gene: TRBV7-2
clone size: once
D gene: NA
J gene: TRBJ2-2
CDR3 DNA: TGTGCCAGCAGCTTTAGCGGGAACACCGGGGAGCTGTTTTTT
CDR3 protein: CASSFSGNTGELFF

V gene: TRBV12-3/TRBV12-4
clone size: NA
D gene: NA
J gene: TRBJ2-1
CDR3 DNA: TGTGCCAGCAGTCACGGAGAGTACAATGAGCAGTTCTTC
CDR3 protein: CASSHGEYNEQFF

V gene: TRBV19
clone size: many
D gene: TRBD2
J gene: TRBJ2-1
CDR3 DNA: TGTGCCAGTAGTATTGGCTGGGCTAGCGGGAGGGCAATCGGTCGTGAGCAGTTCTTC
CDR3 protein: CASSIGWASGRAIGREQFF

V gene: TRBV12-3/TRBV12-4
clone size: many
D gene: NA
J gene: TRBJ2-5
CDR3 DNA: TGTGCCAGCACTGGACCGGGACCCGAAAAAGAGACCCAGTACTTC
CDR3 protein: CASTGPGPEKETQYF

V gene: TRBV4-1
clone size: many
D gene: NA
J gene: TRBJ2-7
CDR3 DNA: TGCGCCAGCAGCCACAAGGAAGGGGCACCCTCCTACGAGCAGTACTTC
CDR3 protein: CASSHKEGAPSYEQYF

V gene: TRBV3-1
clone size: few
D gene: TRBD2
J gene: TRBJ2-1
CDR3 DNA: TGTGCCAGCAGCAAGCTAGCGGGGAGCTCCTACAATGAGCAGTTCTTC
CDR3 protein: CASSKLAGSSYNEQFF

V gene: TRBV7-2
clone size: NA
D gene: NA
J gene: TRBJ2-7
CDR3 DNA: TGTGCCAGCAGCTTAAGTCTGGGAACGACCGAGCAGTACTTC
CDR3 protein: CASSLSLGTTEQYF

V gene: TRBV5-1
clone size: NA
D gene: NA
J gene: TRBJ1-4
CDR3 DNA: TGCGCCAGCAGCTTGGCCGAAAGAACTAATGAAAAACTGTTTTTT
CDR3 protein: CASSLAERTNEKLFF

V gene: TRBV6-5
clone size: NA
D gene: NA
J gene: TRBJ2-1
CDR3 DNA: TGTGCCAGCAGTCAACAGGGAACCCCCTACAATGAGCAGTTCTTC
CDR3 protein: CASSQQGTPYNEQFF

V gene: TRBV7-9
clone size: many
D gene: NA
J gene: TRBJ2-5
CDR3 DNA: TGTGCCAGCAGCTTACCAGTTCGGGAGACCCAGTACTTC
CDR3 protein: CASSLPVRETQYF

V gene: TRBV11-2
clone size: many
D gene: NA
J gene: TRBJ2-1
CDR3 DNA: TGTGCCAGCAGCTTAGTTGGGAAGAGCTCCTACAATGAGCAGTTCTTC
CDR3 protein: CASSLVGKSSYNEQFF

V gene: TRBV5-1
clone size: few
D gene: NA
J gene: TRBJ1-5
CDR3 DNA: TGCGCCAGCAGCCTGAACGGGGGGGTCGGTCAGCCCCAGCATTTT
CDR3 protein: CASSLNGGVGQPQHF

V gene: TRBV12-3/TRBV12-4
clone size: NA
D gene: TRBD1
J gene: TRBJ1-4
CDR3 DNA: TGTGCCAGCAGAGGACAGGGGAGAACTAATGAAAAACTGTTTTTT
CDR3 protein: CASRGQGRTNEKLFF

V gene: TRBV5-1
clone size: NA
D gene: NA
J gene: TRBJ1-5
CDR3 DNA: TGCGCCAGCAGCACTACCGGGAATGGGCAGCCCCAGCATTTT
CDR3 protein: CASSTTGNGQPQHF

V gene: TRBV9
clone size: NA
D gene: TRBD2
J gene: TRBJ2-1
CDR3 DNA: TGTGCCAGCAGCGCTCTAGGGCTAGCGGATTACAATGAGCAGTTCTTC
CDR3 protein: CASSALGLADYNEQFF

V gene: TRBV7-3
clone size: once
D gene: TRBD1
J gene: TRBJ1-3
CDR3 DNA: TGTGCCAGCAGCCAGAACAGGGGGTATCAGGACACCATATATTTT
CDR3 protein: CASSQNRGYQDTIYF

V gene: TRBV2
clone size: few
D gene: TRBD2
J gene: TRBJ2-5
CDR3 DNA: TGTGCCATTAGCGGGGGGGAAGGAGAGACCCAGTACTTC
CDR3 protein: CAISGGEGETQYF

V gene: TRBV29-1
clone size: NA
D gene: TRBD2
J gene: TRBJ2-7
CDR3 DNA: TGCAGCGTTGGGGGAGGGGGGACTAGCGGGAGATACAATGAGCAGTACTTC
CDR3 protein: CSVGGGGTSGRYNEQYF

V gene: TRBV5-1
clone size: few
D gene: NA
J gene: TRBJ2-1
CDR3 DNA: TGCGCCAGCAGCTTTGACCGGGAAGAGCAGTTCTTC
CDR3 protein: CASSFDREEQFF

V gene: TRBV7-9
clone size: many
D gene: TRBD1
J gene: TRBJ2-3
CDR3 DNA: TGTGCCAGCAGCTTAAAAGGCCGAGGTGGTCGGGACAGGGGACCAGATACGCAGTATTTT
CDR3 protein: CASSLKGRGGRDRGPDTQYF

V gene: TRBV4-1
clone size: many
D gene: TRBD2
J gene: TRBJ2-7
CDR3 DNA: TGCGCCAGCAGCCCTATAGCGGGAGGATACGAGCAGTACTTC
CDR3 protein: CASSPIAGGYEQYF

V gene: TRBV28
clone size: many
D gene: NA
J gene: TRBJ1-2
CDR3 DNA: TGTGCCAGCAGTTTGGGAGGACAGCGGGCTGGCTACACCTTC
CDR3 protein: CASSLGGQRAGYTF

V gene: TRBV6-2/TRBV6-3
clone size: NA
D gene: NA
J gene: TRBJ2-1
CDR3 DNA: TGTGCCAGCAGTTACCCCCGGACAGAGTACAATGAGCAATTCTTC
CDR3 protein: CASSYPRTEYNEQFF

V gene: TRBV6-6
clone size: few
D gene: NA
J gene: TRBJ1-5
CDR3 DNA: TGTGCCAGCACCATAACTCCGTATAGCAATCAGCCCCAGCATTTT
CDR3 protein: CASTITPYSNQPQHF